These 24 T cell receptor beta chains were sequenced from one sample in a study of T cells in Graves' hyperthyroidism and ophthalmopathy. RNA transcripts served as the template for amplifying TCR beta CDR3 regions. The study used the HTBI primer set for a first-round RT-PCR of the TCR CDR3. TCRdb re-called the multiplex PCR reads through MiXCR, storing one row per CDR3 protein. Among hundreds of thousands of distinct CDR3 sequences listed, around 15% were seen once. Material: blood. The receptors shown here come from a man between 18 and 35 years old with Graves' ophthalmopathy.

This clonotype was counted between two and nine times. A read error is possible here, since a much larger clone lies one base away. The V call is TRBV12-3 or TRBV12-4, the J call TRBJ2-7; D is possibly TRBD1 or TRBD2 (5 bases each). This CDR3 comprises 16 residues. The chain's CDR3 is CASSLTGDRHPYEQCF. For the CDR3, the DNA is TGTGCCAGCAGTTTGACTGGGGACCGACATCCCTACGAGCAGTGCTTC.

This clonotype was found many times. The V gene is TRBV7-9, the J gene TRBJ1-4; TRBD1 matches 10 bases. The CDR3 is made up of 14 amino acids. Trimming removed 5 bases from V and 8 bases from J; junction bases left unmatched: 5. Germline values: CDR1 SEHNR, CDR2 FQNEAQ (reference sequence). Here the CDR3 reads CASSQTGGLEKLFF. The CDR3 nucleotides read TGTGCCAGCAGCCAGACAGGGGGCTTGGAAAAACTGTTTTTT.

Ten or more counts support this clonotype. The CDR3 DNA is TGTGCCAGCAGCCCCCACGGGCTCGAGTTAGCTGAAGCTTTCTTT. As protein: CASSPHGLELAEAFF. The rearrangement links TRBV7-8 to TRBJ1-1; D ambiguous. Per the germline V gene, CDR1 is SGHVS and CDR2 is FQNEAQ. The CDR3 consists of 15 residues. V lost 5 bases to trimming and J lost 6 bases, with 19 bases between them.

At least ten counts were recorded for this clonotype. The chain is built from TRBV7-8 and TRBJ1-2; D uncertain. The V end lost 1 base, the J end lost 13 bases, and 16 bases lay between the germline ends. CDR1 SGHVS and CDR2 FQNEAQ come from the germline V gene. This CDR3 spans 13 amino acids. The CDR3 loop is CASSLVVGSVVTF. The CDR3 region has the DNA TGTGCCAGCAGCTTAGTGGTGGGCTCGGTTGTCACCTTC.

The chain uses TRBV5-1 and TRBJ2-7, with 7 bases lining up with TRBD1. The CDR3 covers 15 residues. V trimming: 3 bases; J trimming: 0 bases; junction bases outside the gene matches: 6. Germline lookup yields CDR1 SGHRS and CDR2 YFSETQ. The CDR3 nucleotides are TGCGCCAGCAGCTCCCGGACAGGTTTCTCCTACGAGCAGTACTTC. Protein: CASSSRTGFSYEQYF.

The sample holds many counts of this clonotype. The rearrangement uses TRBV6-1 and TRBJ2-7; perhaps TRBD1 as D (5 bases). CDR1 is MNHNS, CDR2 SASEGT, per germline. This CDR3 has 16 residues. The V and J ends lost 4 bases and 0 bases respectively, with 16 bases between them. The CDR3 nucleotides are TGTGCCAGCAGTGGCGGTTTGGTCAGGGCCTCCTACGAGCAGTACTTC. Translated: CASSGGLVRASYEQYF.

This clonotype showed up many times. V is TRBV11-2 and J is TRBJ2-6, with no clear D. This CDR3 has 14 residues. Deletions cut 4 bases from V and 3 bases from J, with 7 bases between. Germline loops: CDR1 SGHAT, CDR2 FQNNGV. The CDR3: CASSSVVGANVLTF. The CDR3 bases are TGTGCCAGCAGCTCGGTTGTTGGGGCCAACGTCCTGACTTTC.

This clonotype was seen many times. The chain joins TRBV25-1 to TRBJ1-2; TRBD1 is a possible D gene (6 bases). Trimming shortened V by 1 base and J by 5 bases, and 20 bases separated the two germline ends. Germline-derived CDR1 and CDR2 are MGHDK and SYGVNS. This CDR3 has 17 amino acids. CDR3 DNA: TGTGCCAGCAGTGAATCGGGACATTCCCGATCTGGATATGGCTACACCTTC. It is translated as CASSESGHSRSGYGYTF.

This clonotype was seen only a few times. The V gene is TRBV5-1, the J gene TRBJ2-5, with TRBD1 identical over 9 bases. Germline assignment: CDR1 SGHRS and CDR2 YFSETQ. Trimming at V came to 0 bases and at J to 4 bases, leaving 7 bases not matched to a gene. This CDR3 region has 16 residues. CDR3 bases: TGCGCCAGCAGCTTGGCGGCGGGACAGGGTGCAGAGACCCAGTACTTC. It encodes CASSLAAGQGAETQYF.

This clonotype was picked up a small number of times. The chain combines TRBV19 with TRBJ1-1; TRBD1 is a possible D gene (6 bases). Trimming shortened V by 3 bases and J by 4 bases, and 15 bases separated the two germline ends. Germline V gene sequence: CDR1 LNHDA, CDR2 SQIVND (reference sequence). There are 15 residues in the CDR3. The chain's CDR3 is CASSIGTLESTEAFF. CDR3 sequence (DNA): TGTGCCAGTAGTATTGGGACATTGGAGAGCACTGAAGCTTTCTTT. Supplemented by reference TRBV19 and TRBJ1-1, the full variable domain reads DGGITQSPKYLFRKEGQNVTLSCEQNLNHDAMYWYRQDPGQGLRLIYYSQIVNDFQKGDIAEGYSVSREKKESFPLTVTSAQKNPTAFYLCASSIGTLESTEAFFGQGTRLTVV.

The chain links TRBV5-1 to TRBJ1-2; D is perhaps TRBD1 (6 bases). CDR1 and CDR2 from the germline V gene are SGHRS and YFSETQ. The V gene lost 0 bases and the J gene lost 0 bases, with 9 bases spanning the gap. The CDR3 runs 15 residues. CDR3 bases: TGCGCCAGCAGCTTGGAAACAGGGTCTAACTATGGCTACACCTTC. Translated, it gives CASSLETGSNYGYTF.

The sample holds many counts of this clonotype. The chain employs TRBV28 and TRBJ1-6, with a tentative D call TRBD1 (5 bases). Trimming stripped 3 bases from V and 11 bases from J, with 11 bases between. The length of the CDR3 is 13 residues. CDR1 MDHEN and CDR2 SYDVKM come from the germline V gene. The CDR3 loop is CASSLGRGAPLHF. The CDR3 nucleotides read TGTGCCAGCAGTTTGGGGAGAGGGGCACCCCTCCACTTT.

This clonotype came up many times. The CDR3 spells CATSDTQGVLPYEQYF. The CDR3 nucleotides read TGTGCCACCAGTGATACACAGGGCGTACTCCCATACGAGCAGTACTTC. The chain couples TRBV24-1 to TRBJ2-7; D might be TRBD1 (6 bases). V was clipped by 3 bases and J by 4 bases, with 18 bases between them. CDR3 length: 16 residues. Germline-derived CDR1 and CDR2 are KGHDR and SFDVKD.

This clonotype has at least ten counts. A read error may be the cause here, since a much bigger clone is one base away. This chain joins TRBV2 and TRBJ2-7; 9 bases line up with TRBD1. This CDR3 region has 13 residues. Germline CDR1 and CDR2: SNHLY and FYNNEI. Losses at the gene ends were 5 bases for V and 5 bases for J; bases not matched to a gene: 4. Here the CDR3 DNA reads TGTGCCAGCAGTCCCGGGACAGGGCACGAGCAGTACTTC. Translation gives CASSPGTGHEQYF.

The chain recombines TRBV12-5 with TRBJ2-3; TRBD2 matches at 12 bases. The CDR3 has 18 amino acids. CDR1 and CDR2 (germline): LGHNT, FRNRAP. With 1 base clipped from V and 3 bases from J, the junction kept 8 bases outside the gene matches. The CDR3 DNA reads TGTGCTAGTGGTTTGGCGAGACTAGCGGGAGAGGGAACAGATACGCAGTATTTT. This codes for CASGLARLAGEGTDTQYF. The whole variable domain, filled in from reference TRBV12-5 and TRBJ2-3, reads DARVTQTPRHKVTEMGQEVTMRCQPILGHNTVFWYRQTMMQGLELLAYFRNRAPLDDSGMPKDRFSAEMPDATLATLKIQPSEPRDSAVYFCASGLARLAGEGTDTQYFGPGTRLTVL.

In this sample, this clonotype turned up many times. This chain links TRBV28 with TRBJ2-1; 7 bases line up with TRBD2. Germline CDR1 reads MDHEN; CDR2 reads SYDVKM. CDR3 length equals 14 residues. V shed 6 bases and J 7 bases; nucleotides not matched to a gene: 9. CDR3 region: CASRAPAGRNEQFF. In nucleotides, the CDR3 is TGTGCCAGCAGGGCCCCAGCCGGGAGGAATGAGCAGTTCTTC.

This clonotype came up many times. The chain employs TRBV7-8 and TRBJ1-1, with D maybe TRBD1 (6 bases). Trimming took 5 bases from V and 3 from J, leaving 10 bases between them. Germline V lookup: CDR1 SGHVS, CDR2 FQNEAQ. The CDR3 extends over 13 amino acids. The CDR3 DNA reads TGTGCCAGCAGCAAGGGGGTAGACACTGAAGCTTTCTTT. It codes for CASSKGVDTEAFF.

This clonotype was recorded at least ten times. The V call is TRBV4-1, the J call TRBJ2-7, with a tentative D call TRBD1 (6 bases). V lost 0 bases, J lost 5 bases, and 17 bases lay in between. The CDR3 consists of 16 residues. CDR1 and CDR2 from the germline V gene are MGHRA and YSYEKL. CDR3 sequence reads: CASSQDPSRGVNEQYF. As DNA, the CDR3 is TGCGCCAGCAGCCAAGATCCCTCCAGGGGAGTTAACGAGCAGTACTTC.

The chain is built from TRBV10-3 and TRBJ1-2; D ambiguous. V lost 0 bases and J 8 bases, leaving 22 bases between the germline ends. The CDR3 sequence is 17 residues long. The germline CDR1 and CDR2 sequences are ENHRY and SYGVKD. CDR3 amino acids: CAISESIPHSLGGGYTF. For the CDR3, the DNA is TGTGCCATCAGTGAGTCGATTCCCCACAGTCTGGGTGGCGGCTACACCTTC.

The table lists this clonotype with many counts. The chain has TRBV11-2 and TRBJ2-1, with D possibly matching TRBD1 (5 bases). Trimming took off 3 bases at V and 5 bases at J, with 14 bases between the two ends. This CDR3 is 15 amino acids long. Germline V lookup: CDR1 SGHAT, CDR2 FQNNGV. The CDR3 is CASSFLGRVHNEQFF. The CDR3 DNA is TGTGCCAGCAGCTTTTTGGGCAGGGTACACAATGAGCAGTTCTTC.

This clonotype has ten or more counts. The V call is TRBV4-2, the J call TRBJ2-7; D call uncertain. The germline gives CDR1 LGHNA, CDR2 YNFKEQ. V was trimmed by 0 bases and J by 3 bases, leaving 9 bases between them. This CDR3 spans 14 amino acids. The CDR3 sequence is CASSQDGRDYEQYF. The CDR3, as DNA: TGTGCCAGCAGCCAAGATGGGCGAGACTACGAGCAGTACTTC.

This clonotype was detected many times. The rearrangement uses TRBV6-6 and TRBJ1-5, with 9 nucleotides matching TRBD1. The germline V gene encodes CDR1 MNHNY and CDR2 SVGAGI (reference sequence). J lost 1 base, V lost 2 bases, and 0 bases had no gene match. The length of the CDR3 is 15 residues. DNA for the CDR3: TGTGCCAGCAGTTACGGACAGGGGAGCAATCAGCCCCAGCATTTT. Protein sequence: CASSYGQGSNQPQHF.

This clonotype has more than one count but fewer than ten. The rearrangement links TRBV12-3 or TRBV12-4 to TRBJ1-1; D remains unclear. V shed 5 bases and J shed 6 bases, with 10 bases lying between them. The CDR3 covers 12 residues. The CDR3 is CASSPETPEAFF. CDR3 DNA sequence: TGTGCCAGCAGTCCAGAGACTCCTGAAGCTTTCTTT.

In this sample, this clonotype turned up many times. Germline and junction disagree at one end, which may indicate a read error. The chain uses TRBV6-1 and TRBJ2-3, with 8 bases lining up with TRBD2. Germline loops: CDR1 MNHNS, CDR2 SASEGT. The CDR3 covers 14 residues. The CDR3 is CASSASGGTGTQYF. The CDR3 DNA reads as TGTGCCAGCAGTGCGAGCGGGGGCACAGGTACGCAGTATTTT.